Listed below are T cell receptor beta chains from one sample, sequenced in a study of T cells in Graves' hyperthyroidism and ophthalmopathy. TCRdb reprocessed the multiplex PCR reads with MiXCR, giving one entry per CDR3 protein. Here the sample spans 380,000 or so distinct CDR3 sequences, approximately 20% being singletons. Sequencing was carried out using blood. Receptor source: a woman younger than 35 with Graves' hyperthyroidism. The CDR3 runs from the conserved cysteine through the conserved F or W. Each record gives: V gene, J gene, CDR3 protein.

>TRBV20-1|TRBJ2-5
CSATTGGSEETQYF
>TRBV6-5|TRBJ2-5
CASSGQFQETQYF
>TRBV27|TRBJ1-5
CASSLEGGANQPQHF
>TRBV11-1|TRBJ1-1
CASSPVWWQGNTEAFF
>TRBV6-1|TRBJ1-3
CASIDSSGNTIYF
>TRBV6-1|TRBJ2-6
CASSVGDSGANVLTF
>TRBV18|TRBJ2-7
CASSPVTGGNEQYF
>TRBV20-1|TRBJ1-2
CSARPNYGYTF
>TRBV24-1|TRBJ2-2
CATSDTGQGFGELFF
>TRBV19|TRBJ1-5
CASSITGNGNQPQHF
>TRBV20-1|TRBJ1-1
CSASTPQNTEAFF
>TRBV11-2|TRBJ2-2
CASSFQITGELFF
>TRBV20-1|TRBJ1-1
CSASPGTGTEAFF
>TRBV10-3|TRBJ2-2
CAISEDRANGELFF
>TRBV24-1|TRBJ2-5
CATSDFERGEETQYF
>TRBV2|TRBJ2-2
CASWGLAGNTGELFF
>TRBV6-4|TRBJ2-2
CASEAGVNTGELFF
>TRBV6-2/TRBV6-3|TRBJ2-5
CASSYSLAGGPPETQYF
>TRBV12-3/TRBV12-4|TRBJ1-1
CASVITPGGGDTEAFF
>TRBV5-8|TRBJ1-5
CASSLEAFGQPQHF
>TRBV12-3/TRBV12-4|TRBJ1-1
CASITPRERGTEAFF